This section outlines one T cell receptor (beta chain) sequence together with its context. Some clones are missing from TCRdb's copy, which holds only in-frame ones; the method was immunoSEQ multiplex PCR. Of approximately 87,000 clones listed, around 94% are singletons. The CDR3 is 16 residues long. Germline assignment: CDR1 LNHDA and CDR2 SQIVND (reference sequence). The J segment lost 4 bases and the V segment lost 9 bases, leaving 14 bases of the junction unmatched. The data derive from a study of technical replicates of blood from a few donors. The material sequenced was T cells isolated from PBMCs. This chain links TRBV19 with TRBJ2-1, with 8 bases aligning to TRBD2. The TCR originated in a human donor in good health. In nucleotides, the CDR3 is TGTGCCAGCAGCCAATCCGGGACTAGTATGTACAATGAGCAGTTCTTC. Protein: CASSQSGTSMYNEQFF.